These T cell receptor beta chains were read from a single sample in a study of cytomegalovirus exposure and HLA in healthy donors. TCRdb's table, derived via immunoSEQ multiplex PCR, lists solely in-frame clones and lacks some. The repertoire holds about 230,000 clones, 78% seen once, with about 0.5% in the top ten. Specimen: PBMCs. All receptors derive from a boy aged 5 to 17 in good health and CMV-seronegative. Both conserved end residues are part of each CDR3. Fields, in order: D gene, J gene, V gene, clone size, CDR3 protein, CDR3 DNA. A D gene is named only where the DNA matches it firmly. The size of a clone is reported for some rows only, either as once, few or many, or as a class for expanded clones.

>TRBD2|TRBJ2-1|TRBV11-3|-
CASTQREGSTYNEQFF
TGTGCCAGCACCCAGCGGGAGGGTAGCACCTACAATGAGCAGTTCTTC
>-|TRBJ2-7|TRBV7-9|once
CASSFQLGTLTYEQYF
TGTGCCAGCAGCTTTCAATTGGGCACCCTTACCTACGAGCAGTACTTC
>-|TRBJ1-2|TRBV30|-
CAWSYGRANYGYTF
TGTGCCTGGAGTTACGGCAGGGCTAACTATGGCTACACCTTC
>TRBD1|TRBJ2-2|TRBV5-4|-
CASSWGQGAQGAGELFF
TGTGCCAGCAGCTGGGGACAGGGGGCGCAGGGGGCCGGGGAGCTGTTTTTT
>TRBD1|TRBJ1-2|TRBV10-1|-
CASSSDRVNGYTF
TGCGCCAGCAGTTCCGACAGGGTAAACGGCTACACCTTC
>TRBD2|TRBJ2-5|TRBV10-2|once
CASSDGNSGVEETQYF
TGCGCCAGCAGTGATGGAAATAGCGGGGTGGAAGAGACCCAGTACTTC
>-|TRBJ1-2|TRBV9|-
CASSVGPGRDGYTF
TGTGCCAGCAGCGTAGGGCCAGGGAGGGATGGCTACACCTTC
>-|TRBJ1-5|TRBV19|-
CASSTIRVGNQPQHF
TGTGCCAGTAGCACCATACGGGTGGGCAATCAGCCCCAGCATTTT
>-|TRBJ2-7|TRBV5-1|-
CADRSTYEQYF
TGCGCTGACAGGTCAACCTACGAGCAGTACTTC
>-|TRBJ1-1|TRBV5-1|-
CASSPDGGRNTEAFF
TGCGCCAGCAGCCCGGATGGGGGGAGGAACACTGAAGCTTTCTTT
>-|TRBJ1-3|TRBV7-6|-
CASSLAGGSGNTIYF
TGTGCCAGCAGCTTAGCGGGGGGCTCTGGAAACACCATATATTTT
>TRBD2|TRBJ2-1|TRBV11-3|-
CASSLVSAGARGEQFF
TGTGCCAGCAGCTTAGTCTCGGCGGGAGCTAGGGGTGAGCAGTTCTTC
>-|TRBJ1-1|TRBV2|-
CARRIRGTEAFF
TGTGCCAGAAGGATTAGGGGCACTGAAGCTTTCTTT
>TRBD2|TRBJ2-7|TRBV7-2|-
CASSLYSGAISYEQYF
TGTGCCAGCAGTTTATATAGCGGGGCCATCTCCTACGAGCAGTACTTC
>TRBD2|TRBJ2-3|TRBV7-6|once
CASRSTWGEGHDTQYF
TGTGCCAGCAGGTCTACTTGGGGGGAGGGCCACGATACGCAGTATTTT
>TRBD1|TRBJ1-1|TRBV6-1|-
CASSLTGAGTEAFF
TGTGCCAGCAGTCTGACAGGGGCTGGCACTGAAGCTTTCTTT
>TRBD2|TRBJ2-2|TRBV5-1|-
CASLARAGDFAAGELFF
TGCGCCAGCCTGGCCCGGGCGGGAGATTTTGCGGCCGGGGAGCTGTTTTTT
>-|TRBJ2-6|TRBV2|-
CASTPYSGANVLTF
TGTGCCAGCACGCCCTACTCTGGGGCCAACGTCCTGACTTTC
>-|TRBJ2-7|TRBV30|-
CAWTLDRTYEQYF
TGTGCCTGGACCCTTGACAGAACCTACGAGCAGTACTTC
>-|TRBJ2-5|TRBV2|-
CASSEREETQYF
TGTGCCAGCAGTGAGAGGGAAGAGACCCAGTACTTC
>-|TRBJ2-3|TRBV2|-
CASTTTTGYRGGTDTQYF
TGTGCCAGCACCACGACAACGGGCTACCGTGGGGGGACAGATACGCAGTATTTT
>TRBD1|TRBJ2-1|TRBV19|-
CASSIEEGTGWRNEQFF
TGTGCCAGTAGTATAGAGGAGGGGACAGGGTGGAGAAATGAGCAGTTCTTC
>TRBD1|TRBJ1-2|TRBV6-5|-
CASRQGARNYGYTF
TGTGCCAGCAGGCAGGGGGCCCGGAACTATGGCTACACCTTC
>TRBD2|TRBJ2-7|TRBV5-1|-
CASRINPEGLAGVDSYEQYF
TGCGCCAGCAGGATTAACCCCGAGGGACTAGCGGGAGTTGATTCCTACGAGCAGTACTTC
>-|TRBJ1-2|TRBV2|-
CASSEQAYGYTF
TGTGCCAGCAGTGAACAGGCTTATGGCTACACCTTC
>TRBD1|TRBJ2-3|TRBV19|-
CASSIQGGTDTQYF
TGTGCCAGTAGTATCCAGGGGGGCACAGATACGCAGTATTTT
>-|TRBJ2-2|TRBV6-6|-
CASARGSGELFF
TGTGCCTCAGCCCGGGGTTCCGGGGAGCTGTTTTTT
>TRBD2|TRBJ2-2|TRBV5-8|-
CASSQSGRADGELFF
TGTGCCAGCAGCCAAAGCGGGAGGGCCGACGGGGAGCTGTTTTTT
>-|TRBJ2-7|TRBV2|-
CAGNRDSYYEQYF
TGTGCCGGAAACCGGGACTCCTACTACGAGCAGTACTTC
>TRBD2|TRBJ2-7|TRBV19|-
CASSIGASGSYEQYF
TGTGCCAGTAGTATCGGGGCGAGCGGGAGCTACGAGCAGTACTTC
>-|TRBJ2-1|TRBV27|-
CASGGEGDSYNEQFF
TGTGCCAGCGGGGGTGAGGGGGACTCCTACAATGAGCAGTTCTTC
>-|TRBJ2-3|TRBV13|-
CASSPLVRRASTDTQYF
TGTGCCAGCAGCCCTCTAGTACGGCGGGCTAGCACAGATACGCAGTATTTT
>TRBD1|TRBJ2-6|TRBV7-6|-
CASSLPQGASGANVLTF
TGTGCCAGCAGCTTACCACAGGGGGCGTCTGGGGCCAACGTCCTGACTTTC
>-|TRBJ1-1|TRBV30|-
CAWSGLRTVTTEAFF
TGTGCCTGGAGCGGGCTTAGGACAGTGACCACTGAAGCTTTCTTT
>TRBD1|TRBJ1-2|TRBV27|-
CASSLTGGRGGYTF
TGTGCCAGCAGTTTAACAGGGGGCCGTGGTGGCTACACCTTC
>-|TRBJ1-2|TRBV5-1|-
CANSLEGGSSSQGYTF
TGCGCCAACAGCTTGGAGGGGGGGAGCTCTTCGCAGGGCTACACCTTC
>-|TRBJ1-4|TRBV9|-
CASSLDRQANEKLFF
TGTGCCAGCAGCTTAGACCGACAGGCGAATGAAAAACTGTTTTTT
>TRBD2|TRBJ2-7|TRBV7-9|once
CASSLRLAGGVGYEQYF
TGTGCCAGCAGCTTAAGACTAGCGGGGGGAGTAGGGTACGAGCAGTACTTC
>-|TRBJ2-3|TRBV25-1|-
CASSDQPLLGGDTDTQYF
TGTGCCAGCAGTGACCAACCCCTTCTAGGCGGAGACACAGATACGCAGTATTTT
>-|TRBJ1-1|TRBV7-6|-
CASSTAGSGAFF
TGTGCCAGCAGCACCGCAGGGTCTGGGGCTTTCTTT
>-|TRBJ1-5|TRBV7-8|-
CASSLGYRDLNQPQHF
TGTGCCAGCAGCTTAGGGTACCGGGATCTTAATCAGCCCCAGCATTTT
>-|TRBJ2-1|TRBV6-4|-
CASSESGLLGRVF
TGTGCCAGCAGTGAAAGCGGACTACTCGGTCGGGTCTTC
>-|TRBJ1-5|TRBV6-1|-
CASSDLGQPQHF
TGTGCCAGCAGTGATTTGGGCCAGCCCCAGCATTTT
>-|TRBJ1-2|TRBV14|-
CASSQDVYPDYGYTF
TGTGCCAGCAGCCAAGATGTCTACCCCGACTATGGCTACACCTTC
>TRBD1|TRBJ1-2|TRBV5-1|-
CASSLRPGTGDNYGYTF
TGCGCCAGCAGCTTGAGACCCGGCACAGGGGACAACTATGGCTACACCTTC
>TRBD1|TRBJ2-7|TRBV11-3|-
CASSLVHRGFFYEQYF
TGTGCCAGCAGCTTAGTGCACAGGGGATTCTTCTACGAGCAGTACTTC
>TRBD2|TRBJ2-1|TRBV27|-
CASSLPGLAYNEQFF
TGTGCCAGCAGCCTGCCGGGACTAGCCTACAATGAGCAGTTCTTC
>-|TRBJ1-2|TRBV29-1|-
CSVGGGGNYGYTF
TGCAGCGTTGGGGGCGGAGGGAACTATGGCTACACCTTC
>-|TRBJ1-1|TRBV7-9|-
CASSRVGRETEAFF
TGTGCCAGCAGCCGGGTGGGGAGGGAGACTGAAGCTTTCTTT
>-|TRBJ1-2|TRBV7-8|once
CASSQDRNYGYPF
TGTGCCAGCAGCCAGGACAGAAACTATGGCTACCCCTTC
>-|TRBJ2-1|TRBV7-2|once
CASSPGWARAENEQFF
TGTGCCAGCAGCCCCGGCTGGGCGAGGGCTGAGAATGAGCAGTTCTTC
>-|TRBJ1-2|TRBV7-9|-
CASTPPDSNYGYTF
TGTGCCAGCACCCCGCCTGACAGCAACTATGGCTACACCTTC
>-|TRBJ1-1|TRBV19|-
CASSMGRENTEAFF
TGTGCCAGTAGTATGGGCAGGGAGAACACTGAAGCTTTCTTT
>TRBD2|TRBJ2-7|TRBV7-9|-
CASSRGTSGRSNEQYF
TGTGCCAGCAGCCGAGGAACTAGCGGGAGGTCTAACGAGCAGTACTTC
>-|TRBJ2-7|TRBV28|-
CAGSLVSGDKYF
TGTGCCGGTTCGTTGGTCTCGGGAGATAAGTACTTC